A single sample is the source of the 30 T cell receptor beta chains below, sequenced in a study of response to subunit inactivated influenza vaccine. One entry per CDR3 protein, called by TCRdb with MiXCR from the RT-PCR reads. The table has fewer than 550,000 distinct CDR3 sequences, roughly 25% seen once; the top ten hold under 2.5%. The sequencing used CD4+ T cells sorted from PBMCs, collected roughly 5 days after vaccination. These receptors originate from a man aged 50-60 years who received an inactivated influenza vaccine.

The chain uses TRBV5-1 and TRBJ1-1; D is uncertain. The ends were cut back, 4 bases at V and 3 bases at J, with 10 bases in the middle. The CDR3 runs to 13 residues. CDR1 is SGHRS, CDR2 YFSETQ, per germline. The CDR3 sequence is CASSPTEDTEAFF. The CDR3 nucleotides are TGCGCCAGCAGCCCGACCGAAGACACTGAAGCTTTCTTT. Complete variable domain (other parts from reference TRBV5-1 and TRBJ1-1): KAGVTQTPRYLIKTRGQQVTLSCSPISGHRSVSWYQQTPGQGLQFLFEYFSETQRNKGNFPGRFSGRQFSNSRSEMNVSTLELGDSALYLCASSPTEDTEAFFGQGTRLTVV.

This clonotype was seen once. The rearrangement uses TRBV28 and TRBJ2-7; D is uncertain. There are 13 residues in the CDR3. Per germline, CDR1 MDHEN and CDR2 SYDVKM. Trimming removed 5 bases from V and 4 bases from J, with 12 bases in between. CDR3 in DNA: TGTGCCAGCAGTCCTCGACCGGGTTACGAGCAGTACTTC. It is translated as CASSPRPGYEQYF.

CDR3 nucleotide sequence: TGTGCCACCAGTGATTCGCCGGGAGAGACCCAGTACTTC. This encodes CATSDSPGETQYF. The chain carries TRBV24-1 and TRBJ2-5, with D unclear. The V end lost 2 bases, the J end lost 4 bases, and 7 bases lay between the germline ends. The CDR3 length is 13 residues. Germline lookup yields CDR1 KGHDR and CDR2 SFDVKD.

The chain has TRBV15 and TRBJ2-1; 10 bases align to TRBD2. The CDR3 runs to 15 residues. Trimming took 2 bases from V and 10 from J; bases not matched to a gene: 8. Germline CDR1 is LNHNV and CDR2 is YYDKDF (reference sequence). CDR3 nucleotide sequence: TGTGCCACCAGCAGACAAGCGGGAGGGCCGCAAGAGCAGTTCTTC. Amino acid sequence: CATSRQAGGPQEQFF.

The chain links TRBV7-9 to TRBJ1-1; D remains unclear. Germline V gene sequence: CDR1 SEHNR, CDR2 FQNEAQ (reference sequence). The CDR3 runs 14 residues. Trimming stripped 5 bases from V and 2 bases from J, with 12 bases between. CDR3 in DNA: TGTGCCAGCAGCACTACAGAGTATAACACTGAAGCTTTCTTT. Encoded protein: CASSTTEYNTEAFF.

This clonotype was seen many times. The rearrangement links TRBV6-2 or TRBV6-3 to TRBJ1-5; D is unclear. The V end was cut by 6 bases, the J end by 7 bases, with 10 bases between. CDR1 is MNHEY and CDR2 is SVGEGT in the germline V gene. The CDR3 sequence is 12 residues long. In DNA, the CDR3 is TGTGCCAGCAGCCGAGGTGTGCAGCCCCAGCATTTT. Translation: CASSRGVQPQHF.

The rearrangement links TRBV5-1 to TRBJ2-5; D gene uncertain. V was pared by 0 bases and J by 5 bases, with 8 bases between. Germline V lookup: CDR1 SGHRS, CDR2 YFSETQ. This CDR3 spans 13 amino acids. This CDR3 is CASSLEGSETQYF. As DNA, the CDR3 is TGCGCCAGCAGCTTGGAGGGCTCGGAGACCCAGTACTTC.

The chain couples TRBV12-3 or TRBV12-4 to TRBJ1-2; D is uncertain. The V end lost 4 bases, the J end lost 4 bases, and 13 bases lay between the germline ends. This CDR3 comprises 14 residues. The CDR3 loop reads CASSSTSGSYGYTF. CDR3 DNA sequence: TGTGCCAGCAGTTCCACGTCTGGGAGCTATGGCTACACCTTC.

This clonotype has more than one count but fewer than ten. This chain uses TRBV7-2 with TRBJ2-1, with a tentative D call TRBD2 (5 bases). The germline V gene has CDR1 SGHTA and CDR2 FQGNSA. V was clipped by 0 bases and J by 10 bases, with 10 bases between them. This CDR3 region has 13 residues. CDR3 coding DNA: TGTGCCAGCAGCTTAGCTGGAGGAAGGGAGCAGTTCTTC. It codes for CASSLAGGREQFF.

This clonotype showed up many times. The gene calls are TRBV20-1 and TRBJ2-3, with D possibly TRBD1 on 5 matching bases. Germline V gene lookup returns CDR1 DFQATT and CDR2 SNEGSKA (reference sequence). CDR3 length equals 13 residues. Trimming stripped 4 bases from V and 4 bases from J, with 12 bases between. The CDR3 sequence is CSANWKGADTQYF. The CDR3, as DNA: TGCAGTGCTAACTGGAAAGGGGCAGATACGCAGTATTTT.

This clonotype was picked up a small number of times. The rearrangement links TRBV24-1 to TRBJ2-7; 7 bases align to TRBD2. The CDR3 length is 16 residues. Germline V gene lookup returns CDR1 KGHDR and CDR2 SFDVKD. V trimming: 4 bases; J trimming: 2 bases; junction bases outside the gene matches: 10. The CDR3, as DNA: TGTGCCACCAGTGACCCACGGACTAGGACCCCCTACGAGCAGTACTTC. Translating it yields CATSDPRTRTPYEQYF.

This clonotype appeared a single time. The chain has TRBV12-3 or TRBV12-4 and TRBJ2-7; D is unresolved. V dropped 5 bases and J dropped 3 bases, with 14 bases sitting between them. The length of the CDR3 is 14 residues. The CDR3 region is CASSRSRVGYEQYF. In DNA, the CDR3 is TGTGCCAGCAGTAGGAGCCGCGTTGGCTACGAGCAGTACTTC.

This chain joins TRBV11-2 and TRBJ2-2; no reliable D call. This CDR3 has 15 amino acids. Germline CDR1 reads SGHAT; CDR2 reads FQNNGV. V lost 1 base, J lost 1 base, and 7 bases lay in between. CDR3 region: CASSLGAGNTGELFF. As DNA, the CDR3 is TGTGCCAGCAGCTTAGGGGCAGGGAACACCGGGGAGCTGTTTTTT. The whole variable domain, remainder taken from reference TRBV11-2 and TRBJ2-2, is EAGVAQSPRYKIIEKRQSVAFWCNPISGHATLYWYQQILGQGPKLLIQFQNNGVVDDSQLPKDRFSAERLKGVDSTLKIQPAKLEDSAVYLCASSLGAGNTGELFFGEGSRLTVL.

V is TRBV12-3 or TRBV12-4 and J is TRBJ2-5; 9 bases are a match to TRBD2. This CDR3 has 17 residues. The V gene end was trimmed by 1 base and the J gene end by 3 bases; junction bases not matched to a gene: 9. The CDR3 here is CASSLEVRGGLKETQYF. The CDR3 DNA follows: TGTGCCAGCAGTTTAGAGGTGCGGGGGGGCCTTAAAGAGACCCAGTACTTC.

This clonotype was recorded at least ten times. This chain uses TRBV10-3 with TRBJ2-2; D remains ambiguous. Trimming removed 8 bases from V and 7 bases from J, with 11 bases in between. The germline V gene has CDR1 ENHRY and CDR2 SYGVKD. CDR3 length: 12 residues. The CDR3 nucleotides are TGTGCCATCTCCTCGGACCGCGGGGAGCTGTTTTTT. Translation gives CAISSDRGELFF.

The J gene is TRBJ2-1, the V gene TRBV6-2 or TRBV6-3; the match to TRBD2 covers 10 bases. The J segment lost 8 bases and the V segment lost 0 bases, leaving 7 bases of the junction unmatched. Germline CDR1 is MNHEY and CDR2 is SVGEGT. There are 16 residues in the CDR3. The CDR3 is CASSYSAGGPLHEQFF. The CDR3 coding sequence is TGTGCCAGCAGTTACTCAGCGGGGGGGCCCCTTCATGAGCAGTTCTTC.

This clonotype turned up a few times. The J gene is TRBJ1-1, the V gene TRBV12-3 or TRBV12-4; 8 bases align to TRBD1. This CDR3 is 14 amino acids long. After removal of 5 bases from V and 4 bases from J, the junction contained 6 bases not matched to a gene. This CDR3 is CASSPGGGITEAFF. CDR3 coding DNA: TGTGCCAGCAGTCCAGGGGGCGGAATCACTGAAGCTTTCTTT.

The chain is built from TRBV5-6 and TRBJ1-2; maybe TRBD1 (6 bases). The germline gives CDR1 SGHDT, CDR2 YYEEEE. This CDR3 has 15 amino acids. The germline V and J ends were trimmed by 3 bases and 0 bases, with 12 bases remaining between them. CDR3 sequence (DNA): TGTGCCAGCAGCTACACGGGGGCGGCTAACTATGGCTACACCTTC. Amino acid sequence: CASSYTGAANYGYTF.

This clonotype has a handful of counts. This chain links TRBV12-3 or TRBV12-4 with TRBJ2-3; 13 nucleotides line up with TRBD2. J lost 1 base, V lost 6 bases, and 4 bases had no gene match. There are 16 residues in the CDR3. The CDR3 region is CASRAGLAGGTDTQYF. CDR3 nucleotide sequence: TGTGCCAGCAGAGCAGGACTAGCGGGGGGCACAGATACGCAGTATTTT.

V usage is TRBV21-1 and J usage is TRBJ2-3; the table calls TRBD1, which could not be checked here. TRBV21-1 counts as a pseudogene. The CDR3 is 14 residues long. The CDR3 loop is CASSKAYPLGYQYF. The CDR3, as DNA: TGTGCCAGCAGCAAAGCATATCCCCTTGGGTATCAGTATTTT.

The chain links TRBV12-3 or TRBV12-4 to TRBJ1-2; 9 nucleotides line up with TRBD1. CDR3 length equals 18 residues. V dropped 2 bases and J dropped 1; count of bases not matched to a gene: 11. CDR3: CASSLLLGQGDHNYGYTF. The CDR3 bases are TGTGCCAGCAGTTTACTCTTGGGACAGGGCGACCATAACTATGGCTACACCTTC.

The V and J genes are TRBV6-5 and TRBJ2-7, with D possibly TRBD1 on 5 matching bases. CDR3 length: 15 residues. Germline V gives CDR1 MNHEY, CDR2 SVGAGI. V was clipped by 4 bases and J by 2 bases, with 15 bases between them. The CDR3 spells CASSSDSTTAYEQYF. For the CDR3, the DNA is TGTGCCAGCAGTTCAGACAGCACAACCGCCTACGAGCAGTACTTC.

The rearrangement uses TRBV18 and TRBJ1-1; D gene unclear. There are 15 residues in the CDR3. Germline V CDR1 and CDR2: KGHSH, LQKENI. Trimming removed 1 base from V and 1 base from J, with 10 bases in between. The CDR3 DNA sequence: TGTGCCAGCTCACCACTGGAAAGTGGGAACACTGAAGCTTTCTTT. Amino acid sequence: CASSPLESGNTEAFF.

V usage is TRBV12-3 or TRBV12-4 and J usage is TRBJ1-1, with TRBD1 matching 11 bases. V shed 6 bases, J shed 6 bases, and the junction held 9 bases outside the gene matches. The CDR3 is 15 amino acids. The chain's CDR3 is CASRIGQGATPEAFF. In DNA, the CDR3 is TGTGCCAGCAGGATCGGACAGGGGGCGACTCCTGAAGCTTTCTTT.

The V and J genes are TRBV6-2 or TRBV6-3 and TRBJ2-7; no clear D gene. V lost 0 bases to trimming and J lost 2 bases, with 8 bases between them. Germline CDR1 is MNHEY and CDR2 is SVGEGT. This CDR3 spans 14 amino acids. Here the CDR3 reads CASSYSSNPYEQYF. The CDR3 bases are TGTGCCAGCAGTTACTCGAGCAACCCCTACGAGCAGTACTTC.

The rearrangement links TRBV29-1 to TRBJ1-1, with a possible D match to TRBD1 (6 bases). This CDR3 has 13 residues. V gave up 7 bases and J gave up 3 bases, with 15 bases separating them. CDR1 and CDR2 from the germline V gene are SQVTM and ANQGSEA. The CDR3 is CSAFRGLDTEAFF. As DNA, the CDR3 is TGCAGCGCCTTCAGGGGATTGGACACTGAAGCTTTCTTT.

This clonotype was found a few times. The V gene is TRBV7-8, the J gene TRBJ2-1; D perhaps matches TRBD1 (5 bases). The CDR3 runs 17 residues. V shed 1 base and J shed 7 bases, with 20 bases lying between them. Germline lookup yields CDR1 SGHVS and CDR2 FQNEAQ. In DNA, the CDR3 is TGTGCCAGCAGCTTAGTTCAGGGTGAAGCGTCAGCTAATGAGCAGTTCTTC. Encoded protein: CASSLVQGEASANEQFF.

The chain joins TRBV7-2 to TRBJ2-1, with D perhaps being TRBD1 or TRBD2 (5 bases each). The V end was cut by 3 bases, the J end by 7 bases, with 16 bases between. This CDR3 has 15 amino acids. Germline CDR1 reads SGHTA; CDR2 reads FQGNSA. The CDR3 coding sequence is TGTGCCAGCAGCTTGGACGGGGCACGCTCTAATGAGCAGTTCTTC. Its translation is CASSLDGARSNEQFF.

The rearrangement joins TRBV20-1 to TRBJ2-3; 8 positions match TRBD1. The junction had 6 bases not matched to a gene; V was cut back by 3 bases and J by 1 base. The germline gives CDR1 DFQATT, CDR2 SNEGSKA (reference sequence). This CDR3 comprises 15 residues. Here the CDR3 DNA reads TGCAGTGCTAGCGGACAGGGCGCAGGCACAGATACGCAGTATTTT. It specifies CSASGQGAGTDTQYF.

This chain joins TRBV20-1 and TRBJ2-1; the D gene could be TRBD1 or TRBD2 (5 bases each). This CDR3 region has 16 residues. Germline loops: CDR1 DFQATT, CDR2 SNEGSKA (reference sequence). Trimming pared 4 bases from V and 2 bases from J, leaving 18 bases between. The CDR3 is CSAIPGVGTTYNEQFF. The CDR3 bases are TGCAGTGCTATCCCCGGGGTGGGGACCACCTACAATGAGCAGTTCTTC.